A selection of T cell receptor beta chains follows, all from one sample in a study of response to subunit inactivated influenza vaccine. A single record per CDR3 protein comes from TCRdb applying MiXCR to the RT-PCR reads. The table includes 550,000 to 650,000 distinct CDR3 sequences, about an eighth detected once. This sample comprised PBMCs from blood, obtained on the day of vaccination. Receptors originate from a man between 45 and 60 years old who received an inactivated influenza vaccine. Each CDR3 is given with its conserved first and last residue. A D gene is named only where the DNA matches it firmly. Size tells how often a clone was seen (once, few, many) or the class of an expanded clone, and some rows leave it out.

V	D	size	J	DNA	CDR3
TRBV5-6	TRBD1	few	TRBJ2-7	TGTGCCAGCAGCCCCGGGACAGGGAACCACGAGCAGTACTTC	CASSPGTGNHEQYF
TRBV7-2	.	few	TRBJ2-7	TGTGCCAGCAGCTTAGCGCGGCGGCGATCTTCCTACGAGCAGTACTTC	CASSLARRRSSYEQYF
TRBV5-1	.	few	TRBJ2-6	TGCGCCAGCAGCTTGATGGGGGAAGGGGCCAACGTCCTGACTTTC	CASSLMGEGANVLTF
TRBV20-1	TRBD2	many	TRBJ2-1	TGCAGTGCTAGAGATCGGCAAATAGCGGGGGCCCACGAGCAGTTCTTC	CSARDRQIAGAHEQFF
TRBV2	.	.	TRBJ2-3	TGTGCCAGCAGTGACCCGGGACACCCGTTGGATACGCAGTATTTT	CASSDPGHPLDTQYF
TRBV12-3/TRBV12-4	TRBD2	few	TRBJ2-7	TGTGCCAGCAGTTTCACTAGCGGGGGGACCCGTTCCTACGAGCAGTACTTC	CASSFTSGGTRSYEQYF
TRBV7-3	TRBD1	few	TRBJ2-3	TGTGCCAGCAGCTGGGGGACAGCAGATAAGCACTCAGATACGCAGTATTTT	CASSWGTADKHSDTQYF
TRBV4-3	.	few	TRBJ2-2	TGCGCCAGCAGCCTACTAGCCGGGGTTCTCACCGGGGAGTTGTTTTTT	CASSLLAGVLTGELFF
TRBV7-6	.	.	TRBJ2-7	TGTGCCAGCAGCTTAGCGTTCCAGCACGAGCAGTACTTC	CASSLAFQHEQYF
TRBV29-1	.	many	TRBJ2-1	TGCAGCGTTGATATGAGGCCTGCCTACAATGAGCAGTTCTTC	CSVDMRPAYNEQFF
TRBV29-1	TRBD2	.	TRBJ2-1	TGCAGCGTACCACTAGCGGGGGCTTACAATGAGCAGTTCTTC	CSVPLAGAYNEQFF
TRBV4-3	TRBD2	few	TRBJ2-7	TGCGCCAGCAGCCAAGAAGTAGTTGGGGCTAGCGGACCCTACGAGCAGTACTTC	CASSQEVVGASGPYEQYF
TRBV5-1	TRBD2	.	TRBJ2-3	TGCGCCAGCAGCTTGGGGACTAGCGGGGGGGTAACAGATACGCAGTATTTT	CASSLGTSGGVTDTQYF
TRBV6-1	TRBD1	.	TRBJ1-2	TGTGCCAGCAGCGCCGGTCAGGACAGGCCCTTCGAGGGCTATGGCTACACCTTC	CASSAGQDRPFEGYGYTF
TRBV25-1	.	many	TRBJ2-1	TGTGCCAGCAGTGAGATGGGCCGGAATGAGCAGTTCTTC	CASSEMGRNEQFF
TRBV5-1	TRBD2	.	TRBJ2-5	TGCGCCAGCAGCTGGGAGGGCTCGCCCGCGGAGACCCAGTACTTC	CASSWEGSPAETQYF
TRBV5-5	.	.	TRBJ2-7	TGTGCCAGCAGCTTGGCCTGGCAGGGGACCTACGAGCAGTACTTC	CASSLAWQGTYEQYF
TRBV5-1	TRBD1	few	TRBJ2-5	TGCGCCAGCAGCGTGGGACAGGGTGGTAGAGAGACCCAGTACTTC	CASSVGQGGRETQYF
TRBV28	.	many	TRBJ1-2	TGTGCCACCCGCGGTCTCTATGGCTACACCTTC	CATRGLYGYTF
TRBV7-2	TRBD1	.	TRBJ1-1	TGTGCCAGCAGCATCAGACAGGGGGTCAACACTGAAGCTTTCTTT	CASSIRQGVNTEAFF
TRBV10-3	.	few	TRBJ2-5	TGTGCCATCAGTGGGGCAGAGGGTCAGACCCAGTACTTC	CAISGAEGQTQYF
TRBV24-1	TRBD1	many	TRBJ2-3	TGTGCCACCAGTGATCCAGCGCCCGATGTAAAGACAGGGGTCCTCGGCACAGATACGCAGTATTTT	CATSDPAPDVKTGVLGTDTQYF
TRBV30	.	.	TRBJ1-4	TGTGCCTGGGTGCCAGGAGGGCGGGGGAGAATTAATGAAAAACTGTTTTTT	CAWVPGGRGRINEKLFF
TRBV13	.	.	TRBJ2-7	TGTGCCAGCAGCTTCGGCGGACGGGGAAGCTCCTACGAGCAGTACTTC	CASSFGGRGSSYEQYF
TRBV29-1	TRBD1	few	TRBJ2-7	TGCAGCGTTGATACTACAGGGGCCTACGAGCAGTACTTC	CSVDTTGAYEQYF
TRBV7-9	TRBD2	few	TRBJ2-2	TGTGCCAGCAGCAGGGGACTAGCGCTAAACACCGGGGAGCTGTTTTTT	CASSRGLALNTGELFF
TRBV6-5	TRBD2	few	TRBJ2-2	TGTGCCAGCAGTTCGACTAGCGGGAGTTATTACGGGGAGCTGTTTTTT	CASSSTSGSYYGELFF
TRBV11-2	TRBD2	.	TRBJ2-5	TGTGCCAGCAGCACGACTAGCGGGGGGGCGGGGACCCAGTACTTC	CASSTTSGGAGTQYF
TRBV12-3/TRBV12-4	.	few	TRBJ1-2	TGTGCCAGCAGTTTATCTGGACCTGAGGGCTACACCTTC	CASSLSGPEGYTF
TRBV29-1	.	few	TRBJ2-3	TGCAGCGGTACCCGGGACCCCCTCGATACGCAGTATTTT	CSGTRDPLDTQYF
TRBV5-1	.	.	TRBJ1-1	TGCGCCAGCAGTGTACGAGGGTTGAGAATGAACACTGAAGCTTTCTTT	CASSVRGLRMNTEAFF
TRBV6-1	.	.	TRBJ2-3	TGTGCCAGCAGAAGGGGGGCGGGAGATACGCAGTATTTT	CASRRGAGDTQYF
TRBV11-2	.	few	TRBJ2-5	TGTGCCAGCAGCTTATTCTACCGACATGGGACCCAGTACTTC	CASSLFYRHGTQYF
TRBV4-3	TRBD1	few	TRBJ2-2	TGCGCCAGCAGCCAGGGCCCCGGGACAGGCGCGAACACCGGGGAGCTGTTTTTT	CASSQGPGTGANTGELFF
TRBV3-1	TRBD1	few	TRBJ2-5	TGTGCCAGCAGCCAAGATGAAGGACAGGGGCGAGAGACCCAGTACTTC	CASSQDEGQGRETQYF
TRBV28	TRBD2	.	TRBJ2-7	TGTGCCAGCAGGGCAGCGGGAGACCACTCCTACGAGCAGTACTTC	CASRAAGDHSYEQYF
TRBV5-1	.	few	TRBJ2-7	TGCGCCAGCAGCTTCTTCCCGGGACTCCAATACGAGCAGTACTTC	CASSFFPGLQYEQYF
TRBV29-1	.	many	TRBJ2-5	TGCAGCGGGGTTCTATCAGGGACAACCGTACAAGAGACCCAGTACTTC	CSGVLSGTTVQETQYF
TRBV27	TRBD1	few	TRBJ1-4	TGTGCCAGCAGTTTAAAACAGGGGTGGGAAGAAAAACTGTTTTTT	CASSLKQGWEEKLFF
TRBV12-3/TRBV12-4	.	many	TRBJ1-1	TGTGCCAGCAGCCGAGGGGGTGACGCTTTCTTT	CASSRGGDAFF
TRBV28	.	few	TRBJ2-2	TGTGCCAGCAGCGCCAGTCCGAACACCGGGGAGCTGTTTTTT	CASSASPNTGELFF
TRBV3-1	.	.	TRBJ1-1	TGTGCCAGCAGCCGAAGAGGGGCGCCTGGGTTCACTGAAGCTTTCTTT	CASSRRGAPGFTEAFF
TRBV29-1	.	few	TRBJ2-5	TGCAGCGTTGCTCCGGGCGTGCAAGAGACCCAGTACTTC	CSVAPGVQETQYF
TRBV5-4	TRBD2	many	TRBJ2-4	TGTGCCAGCAGCTTGGCGGGGGAGGGTAACATTCAGTACTTC	CASSLAGEGNIQYF
TRBV18	.	.	TRBJ1-5	TGTGCCAGCTCGGCCGGGTGGGATAGCAATCAGCCCCAGCATTTT	CASSAGWDSNQPQHF